This record looks at one T cell receptor (beta chain) sequence and its context. Its antigen specificity is not known. Base qualities are missing; no much larger clone stands one base away. The cohort was made up of roughly 670 healthy bone marrow donors. At the time of sampling, every cohort member was nominally healthy, though immune exposures that went unrecorded were likely present. The donor was CMV seronegative and was included in the group of approximately 350 seronegative cohort members. Every donor gave a peripheral blood sample, and the peripheral blood mononuclear cells from that sample were used for TCR beta sequencing. Genomic DNA extraction from the blood cell samples was performed with the Qiagen DNeasy Blood Extraction Kit. CDR1 LGHNA and CDR2 YNFKEQ are derived from the germline V gene. V and J are truncated by 2 bases and 4 bases respectively, leaving an intervening sequence of 14 bases. Counted from cysteine to phenylalanine, this CDR3 has 15 amino acids. The retained sequence is limited to the CDR3, 45 bases, with the frame set at the first base.

This specimen belongs to a study of cytomegalovirus exposure and HLA in healthy donors (dated by TCRdb to about 2017). Context from the whole study: According to an earlier analysis of 587 of the donors, 150 million to 200 million T cells yielded 117 million unique TCR beta sequences and approximately 300 Gb of sequence data. An early release that covered several hundred HLA-typed donors contained about 300 gigabases of sequencing data and 70 million to 100 million unique TCR sequences. Of the roughly 430 genotyped donors, over 70% fell in the genetic ancestry cluster associated with self-reported Caucasian donors. The study was designed to test whether signatures of past pathogen exposure could be identified by cataloging public T cell receptors. Using immunosequencing, the study profiled T cell repertoires from about 620 subjects and related those repertoires to cytomegalovirus serostatus. In addition to the first cohort of roughly 700 subjects, a separate validation cohort of approximately 120 different subjects was used. To predict cytomegalovirus infection status, the study brought together high-throughput TCR immunosequencing, statistical association of individual TCRs with disease status, and machine learning. A later analysis re-examined previously published TCR beta repertoires from over 500 donors and added high-resolution HLA genotyping to investigate patterns of TCR occurrence. Rather than using new phenotypic data, the later analysis identified candidate immune exposures from TCR beta sequences and from how often those sequences occurred across donors. In an earlier analysis of several hundred of the donors, high-throughput TCR beta sequencing was used to judge whether each TCR beta V gene segment behaved as functional or pseudogenic. Donor age, sex, ethnicity and CMV serostatus were collected together with the repertoire data. A later genetic analysis used genome-wide SNP genotypes for about 55% of the 666 donors, treating that subset as a discovery cohort. All discovery cohort repertoires had been generated using a single sequencing platform. Class I and class II HLA loci were covered by the typing at four-digit resolution. Typing coverage varied by locus: about 620-630 donors for A, B, C, DRB1 and DQB1; more than 500 for DQA1; more than 600 for DPA1; about 450 for DPB1. Several DR-DQ haplotypes were treated as single units for association and clustering because of strong linkage in the cohort. On average, around 200,000 unique TCR beta nucleotide sequences were sequenced per donor among a few hundred genotyped donors of the cohort, with roughly 18% of those sequences being non-productive.

The library relied on the immunoSEQ multiplex PCR assay. The multiplex PCR relied on a mix of 60 forward primers for TCR Vbeta segments and 13 reverse primers for TCR Jbeta segments. The CDR3 region of rearranged TCR beta genes was amplified from genomic DNA with a multiplex PCR assay. The Illumina HiSeq System was used to sequence the amplified TCR beta libraries as 87-base-pair reads. Turning to the authors' computational methods: A later analysis counted approximately 84 million unique TCR beta chains across the 700 or so repertoires, and roughly 10 million of these chains were shared by at least two donors. Raw reads were error-corrected and collapsed into unique sequences by a nearest-neighbor algorithm in which closely related sequences were merged to remove PCR and sequencing errors. To assign V, D and J gene segments, CDR3 sequences were aligned to IMGT reference sequences. For a sequence to be retained, a match of at least six nucleotides to both a V gene segment and a J gene segment was required. Rearrangements were called productive when the CDR3 lacked stop codons and stayed in frame with V and J; all others were non-productive. CDR3 was defined according to IMGT convention as the region running from the second conserved V-encoded cysteine to the conserved J-encoded phenylalanine. The earlier analysis of some 580 of the donors excluded any sequence lacking an unambiguous match to a single V gene segment. An earlier analysis of under 750 of the donors called V segments functional above 56.7% productive rearrangements and segregating when the between-donor standard deviation exceeded 5%. A statistical classification framework was built to diagnose cytomegalovirus status from the catalog of TCR beta chain sequences. A later analysis assigned V and J genes by comparing TCR nucleotide sequences with IMGT/GENE-DB human TR gene sequences. Using the TCRdist pipeline, a later analysis assigned CDR3 sequences along with most-parsimonious VDJ recombination scenarios. In a later analysis, each TCR beta chain was defined by its CDR3 amino acid sequence together with its V-gene family, and reads without a unique V-gene family were excluded. As a way to deal with suspected cross-contamination and a sequencing artifact, a later analysis dropped approximately 570 nucleotide sequences that were highly shared and had low generation probability. A later analysis calculated a clonal expansion index for each public chain from normalized within-repertoire ranks of inferred template counts. A later analysis computed generation probabilities with a VDJ recombination model fitted to out-of-frame rearrangements, and checked the results against IGoR. In a later analysis, TCR-TCR, TCR-HLA and TCR-CMV co-occurrence was scored with hypergeometric tests, and a repertoire-size bias correction was applied to TCR pairs. A later analysis estimated false discovery rates by permuting HLA or CMV assignments 20 times. In a later analysis, co-occurring TCRs were grouped with DBSCAN, and TCRdist sequence similarity was added when clustering was performed within HLA-allele-positive subsets. Repertoires with fewer than 30,000 or more than 120,000 public chains were left out of co-occurrence clustering, as were roughly five repertoires with anomalous nucleotide sharing. Not all clones reach the TCRdb copy of this immuneACCESS table, which keeps in-frame sequences only. Checked studies attribute under half of the gap to unresolved V genes and leave the rest unexplained. That table furnishes V, J and clone size, whereas the DNA furnished D and trimming. In this sample the table shows roughly 250,000 clones, approximately 70% of which occur a single time. In total, the top ten clones hold over 2% of the sample.

What the study reported, not specific to this receptor: An earlier analysis of approximately 500 of the donors showed that most TCR beta V segments appeared in productive rearrangements either about 87% or about 30% of the time, which broadly matched IMGT annotations. A further reported finding was that TCR beta sequences accurately predicted the HLA-A and HLA-B alleles for most subjects in the first cohort. In both the original and validation cohorts, the classifier was reported to diagnose cytomegalovirus status with high specificity and sensitivity. In a later analysis, HLA-associated TCR beta chains showed more clonal expansion and lower generation probabilities than non-associated chains that were equally common. Most TCR sequences were seen in very few donors, while some public TCRs were found in many individuals. According to a later genetic analysis, donors in an Asian-associated ancestry cluster had fewer N-insertions in productive TCRs than the roughly 700-donor mean. In vitro tests confirmed that three of the cytomegalovirus-associated TCR beta chains recognize cytomegalovirus antigens. A later analysis found that TCR association rates varied across HLA loci, with DRB1 alleles showing the most associated TCRs and HLA-C alleles the fewest. At a false discovery rate of 0.05, a later analysis linked fewer than 20,000 TCR beta sequences to specific HLA alleles. A later analysis found that most CMV-associated TCR beta chains appeared HLA-restricted, with HLA associations seemingly driven largely by CMV exposure. Because counts were too low, 15 to 20 rarely observed V segments, including chromosome 9 orphons, were excluded from the earlier analysis of around 640 of the donors. Linkage disequilibrium might explain the correlated functional status among segregating V segments, but an unknown experimental factor could not be excluded. When HLA alleles, especially DR and DQ, strongly co-occurred, TCR associations were difficult to assign to individual alleles. The study gave a list of 150 to 200 TCR beta chains associated with cytomegalovirus. CMV serostatus was the only immune exposure information available for the cohort. In a later analysis, several top co-occurrence clusters were reported to appear linked to parvovirus B19, influenza, CMV and Epstein-Barr virus. According to the authors, the approach could potentially be generalized to other disease states and immunological phenotypes. Because HLA typing was missing for some donors at each locus, association tests included only the typed subset. A cluster of highly shared sequence variants was judged likely to be a technical artifact of the sequencing pipeline. Roughly uniform sequencing depth across donors was assumed in presence/absence analyses, although this assumption may not hold. Some IMGT-functional V segments, including TRBV6-2 and TRBV6-3, could not be distinguished by the 87-base-pair reads and were therefore excluded. V-gene and J-gene trimming of TCR beta chains was associated with a missense DCLRE1C variant in a later genetic analysis, and the association was replicated in an independent cohort. Only TCR beta chains were sequenced in this cohort, and the absence of alpha or paired-chain data limited detectable features.

This chain is built from TRBV4-2 and TRBJ1-1; a weak D assignment points to TRBD1 (5 bases agree). The material sequenced was PBMCs. The source is a female donor in good health and CMV-seronegative. CDR3 region: CASSQPVRGSTEAFF. The nucleotides are TGTGCCAGCAGCCAACCCGTCCGGGGGTCCACTGAAGCTTTCTTT.